The clone carrying this T cell receptor beta chain was picked up many times. Its antigen is not identified. Germline-derived CDR1 and CDR2 are LNHNV and YYDKDF (reference sequence). The CDR3 extends over 16 amino acids. Trimming stripped 1 base from V and 5 bases from J, with 15 bases between. The data were obtained in a study of molecular identifiers for immune sequencing clone quantification. Looking at the study overall: Sequencing covered four of five parts into which replicate RNA from about 20,000 or 100,000 naive CD8 cells was split.

TCRdb re-derived calls from the PCR reads in MiXCR, one entry per CDR3 protein. The data hold a few hundred thousand distinct CDR3 sequences, with about 22% observed a single time. Naive CD8 T cell sorting was performed on the CD8+CD4-CCR7+CD45RA+ phenotype. Study-wide findings and caveats: Spike-in Jurkat TCR RNA from a single cell reportedly registered among one million naive cells. Highly expanded clones may be undercounted when identical TCR molecules share barcodes.

What was sequenced was naive CD8+ T cells from blood, with Jurkat cell RNA spiked in. The subset is: FACS-sorted CD8+CD4-CCR7+CD45RA+ naive T cells. The rearrangement joins TRBV15 to TRBJ1-5; D gene unclear. This TCR derives from a human donor in good health. Some libraries in this study had Jurkat cell RNA spiked in. The CDR3 sequence is CATSRARMGLDQPQHF. In DNA, the CDR3 is TGTGCCACCAGCAGAGCGAGGATGGGGTTGGATCAGCCCCAGCATTTT. Based on the CDR3 plus reference TRBV15 and TRBJ1-5, the full variable domain is DAMVIQNPRYQVTQFGKPVTLSCSQTLNHNVMYWYQQKSSQAPKLLFHYYDKDFNNEADTPDNFQSRRPNTSFCFLDIRSPGLGDTAMYLCATSRARMGLDQPQHFGDGTRLSIL.